The 15 T cell receptor beta chains given below trace back to one sample, sequenced in a study of cytomegalovirus exposure and HLA in healthy donors. TCRdb keeps only in-frame clones here, not all; method: immunoSEQ multiplex PCR. The table shows 260,000 or so clones, with around nine tenths occurring only once. The source material was PBMCs. Receptor source: a woman between 18 and 30 years old in good health and CMV-seronegative.

The chain links TRBV5-4 to TRBJ2-5; possible D gene TRBD1, 6 bases. V gave up 0 bases and J gave up 4 bases, with 13 bases separating them. Per germline, CDR1 SGHNT and CDR2 YYREEE (reference sequence). The CDR3 has 15 residues. CDR3 in DNA: TGTGCCAGCAGCTTGGAGGACCGAGGGGGAGAGACCCAGTACTTC. Its protein product is CASSLEDRGGETQYF.

The rearrangement links TRBV19 to TRBJ2-7, with D possibly being TRBD1 (5 bases). The CDR3 totals 12 residues. V lost 5 bases, J lost 3 bases, and 8 bases lay in between. Germline V gene sequence: CDR1 LNHDA, CDR2 SQIVND (reference sequence). The CDR3 loop reads CASSLQGYEQYF. The DNA of the CDR3 is TGTGCCAGTAGTCTGCAGGGCTACGAGCAGTACTTC. The variable domain in full, completed from reference TRBV19 and TRBJ2-7, reads DGGITQSPKYLFRKEGQNVTLSCEQNLNHDAMYWYRQDPGQGLRLIYYSQIVNDFQKGDIAEGYSVSREKKESFPLTVTSAQKNPTAFYLCASSLQGYEQYFGPGTRLTVT.

This clone appeared a few times. The chain couples TRBV5-1 to TRBJ1-1; tentative D call: TRBD1 (6 bases). This CDR3 has 13 residues. V was clipped by 7 bases and J by 4 bases, with 14 bases between them. The V gene's germline CDR1 is SGHRS and CDR2 YFSETQ. CDR3 bases: TGCGCCAGCGGCAGGGGTTACGGCACTGAAGCTTTCTTT. Translated, it gives CASGRGYGTEAFF. Combining the CDR3 with reference TRBV5-1 and TRBJ1-1 gives the whole variable domain KAGVTQTPRYLIKTRGQQVTLSCSPISGHRSVSWYQQTPGQGLQFLFEYFSETQRNKGNFPGRFSGRQFSNSRSEMNVSTLELGDSALYLCASGRGYGTEAFFGQGTRLTVV.

The chain couples TRBV29-1 to TRBJ2-3; D is possibly TRBD2 (7 bases). Germline V gene data show CDR1 as SQVTM and CDR2 as ANQGSEA. The CDR3 runs 11 residues. V lost 6 bases, J lost 9 bases, and 13 bases lay in between. CDR3 in amino acids: CSVHREGTQYF. The CDR3 coding sequence is TGCAGCGTGCACAGGGAGGGCACGCAGTATTTT.

The chain uses TRBV5-1 and TRBJ1-4; unclear D gene. V gave up 2 bases and J gave up 5 bases, with 10 bases separating them. Germline V gene lookup returns CDR1 SGHRS and CDR2 YFSETQ. There are 14 residues in the CDR3. In nucleotides, the CDR3 is TGCGCCAGCAGCTTTGGGCAGATGAATGAAAAACTGTTTTTT. Translation gives CASSFGQMNEKLFF.

The genes are TRBV29-1 and TRBJ2-1; possibly TRBD2 for D (6 bases). The germline V gene encodes CDR1 SQVTM and CDR2 ANQGSEA. Trimming cost V 4 bases and J 9 bases, with 16 bases left between them. This CDR3 comprises 13 residues. Written as DNA, the CDR3 is TGCAGCGTTGCGGGAGTAGGTGGCGGTGAGCAGTTCTTC. This codes for CSVAGVGGGEQFF.

The chain has TRBV15 and TRBJ2-4; D possibly corresponds to TRBD2 (5 bases). The germline V and J ends were trimmed by 1 base and 3 bases, with 7 bases remaining between them. CDR3 length: 14 amino acids. Germline CDR1 is LNHNV and CDR2 is YYDKDF (reference sequence). This CDR3 is CATSRGGGKNIQYF. CDR3 sequence (DNA): TGTGCCACCAGCAGAGGAGGAGGCAAAAACATTCAGTACTTC.

The chain recombines TRBV28 with TRBJ2-1; D is ambiguous. CDR1 is MDHEN and CDR2 is SYDVKM in the germline V gene. The germline V and J ends were trimmed by 6 bases and 2 bases, with 11 bases remaining between them. The CDR3 contains 14 residues. This CDR3 reads CASRTSEAYNEQFF. The DNA of the CDR3 is TGTGCCAGCAGGACGAGCGAAGCCTACAATGAGCAGTTCTTC.

The V call is TRBV28, the J call TRBJ2-3, with TRBD2 identical over 11 bases. Germline-derived CDR1 and CDR2 are MDHEN and SYDVKM. The CDR3 consists of 16 residues. Losses at the gene ends were 6 bases for V and 8 bases for J; bases not matched to a gene: 13. The CDR3 sequence: CASREGLAGRRSTQYF. CDR3 sequence (DNA): TGTGCCAGCAGAGAAGGACTAGCGGGCCGGCGGTCTACGCAGTATTTT.

This clone has just one count. The chain has TRBV25-1 and TRBJ2-7; TRBD1 might be the D (5 bases). In germline, CDR1 is MGHDK, CDR2 SYGVNS. V lost 5 bases and J lost 2, with 10 bases in between. This CDR3 region has 13 residues. CDR3 sequence reads: CASSWGMPYEQYF. The CDR3 nucleotides are TGTGCCAGCAGTTGGGGCATGCCCTACGAGCAGTACTTC.

The rearrangement uses TRBV19 and TRBJ2-2; D perhaps matches TRBD2 (6 bases). Germline V gene lookup returns CDR1 LNHDA and CDR2 SQIVND (reference sequence). The CDR3 length is 14 residues. The germline V and J ends were trimmed by 1 base and 4 bases, with 7 bases remaining between them. CDR3 loop: CASSIGDFTGELFF. In DNA, the CDR3 is TGTGCCAGTAGTATAGGGGACTTCACCGGGGAGCTGTTTTTT. The full variable domain, its missing parts supplied by reference TRBV19 and TRBJ2-2, is DGGITQSPKYLFRKEGQNVTLSCEQNLNHDAMYWYRQDPGQGLRLIYYSQIVNDFQKGDIAEGYSVSREKKESFPLTVTSAQKNPTAFYLCASSIGDFTGELFFGEGSRLTVL.

This rearrangement joins TRBV4-3 to TRBJ2-1; 8 bases fit TRBD2. From germline, CDR1 is LGHNA and CDR2 YSLEER. After removal of 0 bases from V and 10 bases from J, the junction contained 5 bases not matched to a gene. The CDR3 has 14 amino acids. The CDR3 nucleotides read TGCGCCAGCAGCCAAGACCTAGCGGGTCCAGAGCAGTTCTTC. Translated, it gives CASSQDLAGPEQFF.

The gene calls are TRBV7-8 and TRBJ1-3; TRBD1 matches at 9 bases. The length of the CDR3 is 15 residues. The V and J ends lost 4 bases and 4 bases, in that order; junction bases with no gene match: 5. Per the germline V gene, CDR1 is SGHVS and CDR2 is FQNEAQ. The CDR3 coding sequence is TGTGCCAGCAGCTACAGGGGGCGAGGCGGAAACACCATATATTTT. Encoded protein: CASSYRGRGGNTIYF.

The V gene is TRBV10-1, the J gene TRBJ1-1; unclear D gene. Deletions cut 6 bases from V and 4 bases from J, with 12 bases between. Germline V lookup: CDR1 WNHNN, CDR2 SYGVQD (reference sequence). CDR3 size: 13 residues. Here the CDR3 DNA reads TGCGCCAGCAGCATAGCCGGGAGCACTGAAGCTTTCTTT. Protein: CASSIAGSTEAFF.

The chain carries TRBV28 and TRBJ2-7; 7 bases fit TRBD1. The germline V gene has CDR1 MDHEN and CDR2 SYDVKM. The CDR3 is 14 residues long. Unmatched junction bases numbered 6, after V lost 5 bases and J lost 2 bases. The CDR3 protein is CASSGTDETYEQYF. CDR3 DNA: TGTGCCAGCAGTGGGACAGACGAGACCTACGAGCAGTACTTC.